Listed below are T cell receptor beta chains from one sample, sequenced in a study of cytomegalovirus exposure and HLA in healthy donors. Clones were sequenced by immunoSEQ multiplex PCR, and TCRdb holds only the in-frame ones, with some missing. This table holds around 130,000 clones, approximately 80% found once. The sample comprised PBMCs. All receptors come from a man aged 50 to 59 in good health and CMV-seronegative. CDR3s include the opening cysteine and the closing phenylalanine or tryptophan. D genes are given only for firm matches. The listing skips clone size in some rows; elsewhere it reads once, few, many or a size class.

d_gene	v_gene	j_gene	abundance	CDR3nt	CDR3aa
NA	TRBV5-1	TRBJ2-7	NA	TGCGCCAGCACCTACGCTGTGGGCTACGAGCAGTACTTC	CASTYAVGYEQYF
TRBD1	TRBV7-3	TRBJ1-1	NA	TGTGCCAGCAGCTTAAGAGGGGGCACGGCTGAAGCTTTCTTT	CASSLRGGTAEAFF
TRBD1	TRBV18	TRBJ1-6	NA	TGTGCCAGCTCACTCCGGGACAGGGGGAATTCACCCCTCCACTTT	CASSLRDRGNSPLHF
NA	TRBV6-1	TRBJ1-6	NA	TGTGCCAGCAGTGAATCGGGGAGCTCCTATAATTCACCCCTCCACTTT	CASSESGSSYNSPLHF
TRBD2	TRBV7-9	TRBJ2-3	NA	TGTGCCAGCAGCTCAGCGGGGGGGACAGATACGCAGTATTTT	CASSSAGGTDTQYF
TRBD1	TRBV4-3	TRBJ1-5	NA	TGCGCCAGCAGCCAAGATACCCAGGGGGCCCTACCCCAGCATTTT	CASSQDTQGALPQHF
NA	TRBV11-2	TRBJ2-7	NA	TGTGCCAGCAGTCTAGTTAGGGGGTACGAGCAGTACTTC	CASSLVRGYEQYF
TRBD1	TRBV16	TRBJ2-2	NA	TGTGCCAGCAGCCGCGGGACAGGGAACACCGGGGAGCTGTTTTTT	CASSRGTGNTGELFF
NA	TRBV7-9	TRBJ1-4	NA	TGTGCCAGCAGCTTAGTCGGGGACACGGAGCGGCAACTGTTTTTT	CASSLVGDTERQLFF
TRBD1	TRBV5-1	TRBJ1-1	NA	TGCGCCAGCAGGCAGGGGACAGGGAGCAACACTGAAGCTTTCTTT	CASRQGTGSNTEAFF
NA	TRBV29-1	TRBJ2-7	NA	TGCAGCGTTGTAAGGGGTGGCGAGCAGTACTTC	CSVVRGGEQYF
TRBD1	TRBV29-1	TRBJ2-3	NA	TGCAGCGTGGACCGGACAGGGCGAGTCACAGATACGCAGTATTTT	CSVDRTGRVTDTQYF
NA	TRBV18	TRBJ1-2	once	TGTGCCAGCTCACCCGGGACGGCCGGGGGCTATGGCTACACCTTC	CASSPGTAGGYGYTF
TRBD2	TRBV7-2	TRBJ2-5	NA	TGTGCCAGCAGCCAGTTGAGGACTAGCGGGGCCCCCTCGAGGGAGACCCAGTACTTC	CASSQLRTSGAPSRETQYF
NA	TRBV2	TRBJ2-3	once	TGTGCCAGCGGTTTCGGAGACAGGCACACAGATACGCAGTATTTT	CASGFGDRHTDTQYF
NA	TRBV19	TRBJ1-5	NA	TGTGCCAGTAGTATCTCATATGGGGCCTATAGCAATCAGCCCCAGCATTTT	CASSISYGAYSNQPQHF
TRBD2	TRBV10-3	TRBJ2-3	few	TGTGCCATCAGTGAGACCGGCGGGGGGTGGACAGATACGCAGTATTTT	CAISETGGGWTDTQYF
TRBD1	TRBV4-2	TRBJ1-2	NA	TGTGCCAGCAGCCTAACAGGGGGCGCGGGCTATGGCTACACCTTC	CASSLTGGAGYGYTF